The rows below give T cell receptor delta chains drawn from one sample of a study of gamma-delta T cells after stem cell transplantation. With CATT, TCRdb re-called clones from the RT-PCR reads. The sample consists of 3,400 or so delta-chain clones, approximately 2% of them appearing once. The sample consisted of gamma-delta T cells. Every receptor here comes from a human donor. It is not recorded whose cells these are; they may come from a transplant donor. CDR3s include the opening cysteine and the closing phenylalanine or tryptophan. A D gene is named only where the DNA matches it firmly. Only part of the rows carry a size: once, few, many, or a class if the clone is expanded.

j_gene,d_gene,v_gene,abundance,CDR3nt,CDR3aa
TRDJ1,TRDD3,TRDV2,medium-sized,TGTGCCTGTGACACCGTACCTAGCTGGGGGCTAACCACCGATAAACTCATCTTT,CACDTVPSWGLTTDKLIF
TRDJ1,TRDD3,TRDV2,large,TGTGCCTGTGACACGTTGATGGGGGATGCACACTCCCACACCGATAAACTCATCTTT,CACDTLMGDAHSHTDKLIF
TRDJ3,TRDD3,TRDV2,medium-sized,TGTGCCTGTGACACCCCAGATCCTGGGGGATACCGACAAACCTGGGACACCCGACAGATGTTTTTC,CACDTPDPGGYRQTWDTRQMFF
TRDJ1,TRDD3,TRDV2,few,TGTGCCTGTGACACCGTAGGATACGCCGAGGGTAATAAACTCATCTTT,CACDTVGYAEGNKLIF
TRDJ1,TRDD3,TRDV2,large,TGTGCCTGTGTGGGTACTGGGGGATACGGTTTGAGGTCCGATAAACTCATCTTT,CACVGTGGYGLRSDKLIF
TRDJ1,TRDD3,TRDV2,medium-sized,TGTGCCTGTGACACCGTCGAAGCTGGGGGATACACCGATAAACTCATCTTT,CACDTVEAGGYTDKLIF
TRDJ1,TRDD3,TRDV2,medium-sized,TGTGCCTGTGATATACTGGGGGATCGAGGAGGCTATAAACTCATCTTT,CACDILGDRGGYKLIF
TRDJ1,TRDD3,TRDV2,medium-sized,TGTGCCTGCTCTAGCATGGGGGAACCCTCGTACACCGATAAACTCATCTTT,CACSSMGEPSYTDKLIF
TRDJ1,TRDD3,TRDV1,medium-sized,TGTGCTCTTGGGGAACTATGGGAGACCTACTGGGGGGAGCCCACCGATAAACTCATCTTT,CALGELWETYWGEPTDKLIF
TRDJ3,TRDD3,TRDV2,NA,TGTGCCTGTGACACTGGGGGATACGCGCACTCCTGGGACACCCGACAGATGTTTTTC,CACDTGGYAHSWDTRQMFF
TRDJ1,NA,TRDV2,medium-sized,TGTGCCTGTGAGAGCTTGAATCCCCCGCACGATAAACTCATCTTT,CACESLNPPHDKLIF
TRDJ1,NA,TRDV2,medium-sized,TGTGCCTGTGACACCGCCGTTCGAACAGTAAACACCGATAAACTCATCTTT,CACDTAVRTVNTDKLIF
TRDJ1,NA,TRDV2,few,TGTGCCTGTGACCCACTAACGGGGGAGATACGCTACACCGATAAACTCATCTTT,CACDPLTGEIRYTDKLIF
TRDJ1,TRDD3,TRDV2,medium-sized,TGTGCCTGCCACCCATTGGGGGATACGCGGGGGTACACCGATAAACTCATCTTT,CACHPLGDTRGYTDKLIF